These 16 T cell receptor beta chains were all obtained from the same sample, sequenced in a study of T cells in Graves' hyperthyroidism and ophthalmopathy. Amplified TCR beta CDR3 regions came from RNA transcripts. HTBI primers were employed in a first-round RT-PCR of the TCR CDR3. From the multiplex PCR reads, TCRdb called clonotypes with MiXCR, one entry per CDR3 protein. The sample yields some 550,000 distinct CDR3 sequences, around 21% seen once. The sample taken for sequencing was blood. The receptor source for this set is a man younger than 35 with Graves' hyperthyroidism.

This clonotype was observed many times. The chain recombines TRBV10-1 with TRBJ2-2; possibly TRBD2 for D (7 bases). Trimming left V 2 bases short and J 2 bases short, with 12 bases between. Germline loops: CDR1 WNHNN, CDR2 SYGVQD (reference sequence). The CDR3 totals 16 residues. CDR3 nucleotide sequence: TGCGCCAGCAGTGAGGTCGCGGGGGCCAACACCGGGGAGCTGTTTTTT. Translating it yields CASSEVAGANTGELFF.

This clonotype was observed many times. V usage is TRBV24-1 and J usage is TRBJ2-5, with a tentative D call TRBD1 (6 bases). V gave up 7 bases and J gave up 5 bases, with 13 bases separating them. The length of the CDR3 is 13 residues. CDR1 is KGHDR, CDR2 SFDVKD, per germline. The DNA for the CDR3 is TGTGCCACCAGAATGACAGGCGAGGAGACCCAGTACTTC. Its protein product is CATRMTGEETQYF.

This clonotype turned up a few times. This sequence joins TRBV6-1 and TRBJ1-2, with D hard to call. Germline CDR1 reads MNHNS; CDR2 reads SASEGT. This CDR3 has 13 residues. The ends were cut back, 2 bases at V and 1 base at J, with 5 bases in the middle. CDR3 nucleotide sequence: TGTGCCAGCAGTGAATCCCTTAACTATGGCTACACCTTC. Translated: CASSESLNYGYTF.

The chain joins TRBV6-1 to TRBJ2-5; weak D call: TRBD1 (6 bases). V lost 6 bases and J lost 5, with 13 bases in between. The CDR3 runs to 13 residues. Germline CDR1 reads MNHNS; CDR2 reads SASEGT. The CDR3 is CASSSGHRETQYF. CDR3 nucleotides: TGTGCCAGCAGCTCGGGACACAGGGAGACCCAGTACTTC.

This clonotype was found many times. This chain uses TRBV12-3 or TRBV12-4 with TRBJ1-1, with D uncertain. The CDR3 has 12 residues. The V gene lost 8 bases and the J gene lost 6 bases, with 13 bases spanning the gap. This chain's CDR3 is CASGWSSAEAFF. The CDR3 coding sequence is TGTGCCAGCGGGTGGTCGAGTGCTGAAGCTTTCTTT.

This clonotype appeared many times. This chain links TRBV2 with TRBJ2-7; D ambiguous. The V end lost 8 bases, the J end lost 0 bases, and 11 bases lay between the germline ends. CDR3 length equals 13 residues. CDR1 and CDR2 from the germline V gene are SNHLY and FYNNEI. The CDR3 region is CASLWTSSYEQYF. The CDR3 coding sequence is TGTGCCAGCCTTTGGACCAGCTCCTACGAGCAGTACTTC. Full variable domain (missing parts from reference TRBV2 and TRBJ2-7): EPEVTQTPSHQVTQMGQEVILRCVPISNHLYFYWYRQILGQKVEFLVSFYNNEISEKSEIFDDQFSVERPDGSNFTLKIRSTKLEDSAMYFCASLWTSSYEQYFGPGTRLTVT.

This clonotype was observed a few times. The V call is TRBV28, the J call TRBJ2-2, with D perhaps matching TRBD1 (5 bases). Germline CDR1 MDHEN, CDR2 SYDVKM. The V gene lost 1 base and the J gene lost 4 bases, with 10 bases spanning the gap. CDR3 length equals 15 residues. The CDR3 DNA reads TGTGCCAGCAGTTTATATTCTACAGGCACCGGGGAGCTGTTTTTT. The encoded protein is CASSLYSTGTGELFF.

This clonotype was seen many times. This chain connects TRBV28 to TRBJ1-2; D remains ambiguous. Germline CDR1 MDHEN, CDR2 SYDVKM. The CDR3 is made up of 13 amino acids. The CDR3 protein is CASSGPLPYGYTF. In DNA form, the CDR3 reads TGTGCGTCGTCCGGTCCCTTGCCCTATGGCTACACCTTC.

The CDR3 sequence is CASSPVSSGAYEQYF. CDR3 nucleotides: TGCGCCAGCAGCCCGGTTTCTAGCGGGGCCTACGAGCAGTACTTC. The chain combines TRBV5-1 with TRBJ2-7; 9 nucleotides agree with TRBD2. The V gene's germline CDR1 is SGHRS and CDR2 YFSETQ. The CDR3 totals 15 residues. The ends lost 4 bases at V and 2 bases at J; junction bases unmatched: 7.

This clonotype turned up a few times. The chain links TRBV3-1 to TRBJ1-5; D is unclear. Trimming took 2 bases from V and 8 from J, leaving 13 bases between them. CDR1 is LGHDT, CDR2 YNNKEL, per germline (reference sequence). This CDR3 is 14 amino acids long. CDR3 region: CASSQLPSEEPQHF. CDR3 nucleotides: TGTGCCAGCAGCCAACTTCCCTCCGAGGAGCCCCAGCATTTT.

This clonotype was seen ten or more times. The chain combines TRBV25-1 with TRBJ1-3, with 7 bases lining up with TRBD1. The V and J ends lost 6 bases and 1 base, in that order; junction bases with no gene match: 9. The CDR3 consists of 16 residues. Germline CDR1 and CDR2: MGHDK and SYGVNS. The CDR3 sequence is CASRHRGGKSGNTIYF. The CDR3 DNA follows: TGTGCCAGCAGGCACAGGGGCGGTAAATCTGGAAACACCATATATTTT. The full variable domain, its missing parts supplied by reference TRBV25-1 and TRBJ1-3, is EADIYQTPRYLVIGTGKKITLECSQTMGHDKMYWYQQDPGMELHLIHYSYGVNSTEKGDLSSESTVSRIRTEHFPLTLESARPSHTSQYLCASRHRGGKSGNTIYFGEGSWLTVV.

This clonotype showed up just a few times. The chain is built from TRBV24-1 and TRBJ2-7; TRBD2 agrees at 13 bases. CDR1 is KGHDR, CDR2 SFDVKD, per germline. CDR3 size: 16 residues. V lost 5 bases to trimming and J lost 5 bases; unmatched junction nucleotides: 8. In DNA form, the CDR3 reads TGTGCCACCAGTGGAGGCAGCGGACTAGCGGGGGACGAGCAGTACTTC. It codes for CATSGGSGLAGDEQYF.

About this clonotype: A junction end diverges from the germline sequence, so it may reflect a read error. V is TRBV12-3 or TRBV12-4 and J is TRBJ2-7; no firm D call. This CDR3 spans 12 amino acids. CDR3 sequence: CASSFLSYDQYF. CDR3 sequence (DNA): TGTGCCAGCAGTTTCCTCTCCTACGATCAGTACTTC.

This clonotype was recorded at least ten times. The chain carries TRBV20-1 and TRBJ2-7, with 7 bases that match TRBD1. The CDR3 is made up of 12 amino acids. After removal of 6 bases from V and 6 bases from J, the junction contained 8 bases not matched to a gene. Germline V gene sequence: CDR1 DFQATT, CDR2 SNEGSKA (reference sequence). This CDR3 reads CSAYDRDSEQYF. The CDR3 nucleotides are TGCAGTGCGTACGACAGGGATAGCGAGCAGTACTTC.

This clonotype was observed at least ten times. V is TRBV28 and J is TRBJ2-5; D unresolved. The CDR3 length is 13 residues. Trimming removed 5 bases from V and 2 bases from J, with 9 bases in between. Germline-derived CDR1 and CDR2 are MDHEN and SYDVKM. The CDR3 region has the DNA TGTGCCAGCAGTCCCCTGGGACAAGAGACCCAGTACTTC. Protein: CASSPLGQETQYF. Combining the CDR3 with reference TRBV28 and TRBJ2-5 gives the whole variable domain DVKVTQSSRYLVKRTGEKVFLECVQDMDHENMFWYRQDPGLGLRLIYFSYDVKMKEKGDIPEGYSVSREKKERFSLILESASTNQTSMYLCASSPLGQETQYFGPGTRLLVL.

This clonotype was seen more than once but under ten times. The chain couples TRBV7-9 to TRBJ2-7; D is undetermined. The length of the CDR3 is 13 residues. Germline V gene lookup returns CDR1 SEHNR and CDR2 FQNEAQ (reference sequence). V lost 7 bases and J 1 base, leaving 11 bases between the germline ends. The CDR3 spells CASTQKWSYEQYF. The CDR3 coding sequence is TGTGCCAGCACCCAAAAGTGGTCCTACGAGCAGTACTTC.